This T cell receptor beta chain was sequenced during a study of blood T cell repertoires in COVID-19. In the original analysis: Amplification of reference gene primers provided the estimated nucleated cell counts. Only in-frame clones appear in the TCRdb table, and some are missing; sequencing was by immunoSEQ multiplex PCR. V and J calls and clone size are those listed in that table; D and trimming were worked out from the DNA. The sample consists of about 34,000 clones, 60% to 80% of them appearing once. CDR1 is LGHDT and CDR2 is YNNKEL in the germline V gene (reference sequence). V lost 4 bases and J lost 8, with 20 bases in between. The CDR3 loop spans 16 amino acids.

What was sequenced was peripheral blood. V gene TRBV3-1 (or the pseudogene TRBV3-2) combines with J gene TRBJ1-4; D is possibly TRBD1 (6 bases). The sequence derives from a man aged 80 or over with active or convalescent COVID-19. CDR3 nucleotide sequence: TGTGCCAGCAGCCCAAATCAGGGGTCCCGTAAGGAAAAACTGTTTTTT. As protein: CASSPNQGSRKEKLFF.